This T cell receptor beta chain was sequenced in a study of spatial heterogeneity in lung cancer (dated by TCRdb to the late 2010s). For context, the study as a whole: More beta-chain than alpha-chain transcripts were consistently detected, likely reflecting higher beta-chain transcript abundance. TCR alpha and beta repertoires were quantitatively compared across multiple tumor regions, matched nontumor lung and blood in non-small cell lung cancer. Both alpha and beta chains were TCR-sequenced in roughly 200 tumor regions, under 85 matched nontumor lung samples and some 56 PBMC samples obtained at surgery. Nonsynonymous mutation counts, determined by whole-exome sequencing of tumor tissue, were related to TCR repertoire features. In tumor regions, TCR transcript counts showed a strong correlation with a T cell transcriptional module score derived from matched bulk RNA-seq. In the raw uncorrected reads, each unique combination of TCR and UMI appeared on average more than ten times. General study outcomes and caveats: Confirming at a functional level the hypothesis that regional TCRs recognize regional mutations was considered to require additional single-cell paired TCR alpha and beta sequencing. A correlation was observed between the number of expanded intratumoral alpha and beta TCRs and the tumor nonsynonymous mutation count. Counts of ubiquitous and regional expanded TCRs correlated with counts of ubiquitous and regional nonsynonymous mutations, respectively. TCR-seq was estimated to cover only approximately 6.6% of tumor T cells for alpha chains and roughly 12% for beta chains.

According to the germline V gene, CDR1 reads MDHEN and CDR2 reads SYDVKM. The CDR3, from cysteine to phenylalanine, totals 14 residues. Only the CDR3 part of the read is kept: 42 bases, read in frame from the first base. The V end loses 3 bases and the J end loses 2 bases, and a stretch of 11 bases separates them. The library was produced with 5' RACE. Data came from a NextSeq 500. In the TCR library protocol, a unique molecular identifier was attached to each TCR cDNA molecule so that PCR and sequencing errors could be corrected. As for how the authors treated the data: TCR identification, UMI-based error correction and CDR3 extraction were performed with Decombinator tools. Expanded TCRs were defined as those above a frequency of 2 per 1,000, corresponding to the top 1% of the tumor frequency distribution. Expanded tumor TCRs statistically deemed absent (corrected P<0.05) from at least one tumor region were classed as regional, and all other expanded tumor TCRs were classed as ubiquitous. Renyi diversity was calculated using the R vegan package after each repertoire was subsampled 100 times to 5,000 TCRs. CDR3 similarity networks were constructed using string-kernel similarity of amino acid triplets, with links drawn between CDR3s whose pairwise similarity was above 0.82. TCRdb itself trimmed the public reads at Q25 with fastp, ran MiXCR and retained productive beta chains. All rows with the same CDR3 protein become a single entry with the most common DNA and genes. The V and J calls, along with clone size, are taken from TCRdb and not from the paper's own processing. This sample gives 17,000 or so distinct CDR3 sequences in total; roughly 6.2% of them show up just once. The ten top clones hold around 6.5% of the sample.

According to the study, the label for this sample's time point signals: sample taken at primary tumor resection. The donors were 70 or so patients from the lung TRACERx cohort who had early-stage, untreated non-small cell lung cancer. Whole RNA extracted from tumor and nontumor lung tissue, or from cryopreserved PBMC samples, was used for TCR sequencing without cell sorting. Patients were selected for TCR sequencing only if sufficient RNA was available from at least two tumor regions. Before selection, tumor and adjacent nontumor lung specimens were reviewed by a lung pathologist. This clonotype came up many times. Its antigen remains unidentified. One base away there is no much larger clone; base qualities are not given.

This clonotype originated in a male donor with early-stage non-small cell lung cancer. Specimen: lung tumor tissue, collected at surgery. The V and J segments used are TRBV28 and TRBJ2-7, with the D assignment possibly TRBD1 or TRBD2, given 5 matching bases for each. CDR3 sequence: CASSLPPGPYEQYF. The sequence in DNA is TGTGCCAGCAGTTTGCCGCCGGGACCCTACGAGCAGTACTTC.